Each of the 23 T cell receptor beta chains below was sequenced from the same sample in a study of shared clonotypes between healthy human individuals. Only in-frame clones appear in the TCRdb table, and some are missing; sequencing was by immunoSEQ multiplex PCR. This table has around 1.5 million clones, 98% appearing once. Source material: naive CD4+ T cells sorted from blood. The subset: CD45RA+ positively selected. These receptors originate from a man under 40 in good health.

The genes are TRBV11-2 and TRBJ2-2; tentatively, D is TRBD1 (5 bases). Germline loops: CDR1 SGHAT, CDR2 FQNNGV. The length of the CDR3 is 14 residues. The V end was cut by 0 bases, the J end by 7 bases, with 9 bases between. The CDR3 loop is CASSLDQGIGELFF. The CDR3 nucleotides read TGTGCCAGCAGCTTAGACCAGGGAATCGGGGAGCTGTTTTTT.

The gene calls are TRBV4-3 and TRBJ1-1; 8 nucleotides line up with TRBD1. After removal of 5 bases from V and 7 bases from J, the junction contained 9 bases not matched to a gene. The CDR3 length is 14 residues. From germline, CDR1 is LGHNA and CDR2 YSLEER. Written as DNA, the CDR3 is TGCGCCAGCAGCGACACGCGACAGGGGAATGAAGCTTTCTTT. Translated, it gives CASSDTRQGNEAFF.

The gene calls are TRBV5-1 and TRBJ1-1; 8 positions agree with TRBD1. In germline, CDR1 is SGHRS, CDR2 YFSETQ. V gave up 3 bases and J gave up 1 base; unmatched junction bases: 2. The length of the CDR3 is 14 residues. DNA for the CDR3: TGCGCCAGCAGCTGGACAGGGACGAACACTGAAGCTTTCTTT. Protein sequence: CASSWTGTNTEAFF.

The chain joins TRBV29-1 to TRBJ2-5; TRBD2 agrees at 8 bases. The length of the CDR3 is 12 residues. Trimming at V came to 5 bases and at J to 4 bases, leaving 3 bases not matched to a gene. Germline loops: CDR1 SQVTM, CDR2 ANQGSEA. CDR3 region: CSVSAGGETQYF. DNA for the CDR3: TGCAGCGTTAGCGCGGGAGGAGAGACCCAGTACTTC.

The CDR3 nucleotides are TGTGCCTGGAGTGTAGTACTAGCGGGCTTAGCCAAAAACATTCAGTACTTC. The encoded protein is CAWSVVLAGLAKNIQYF. The V and J genes are TRBV30 and TRBJ2-4; 9 bases are a match to TRBD2. V dropped 0 bases and J dropped 0; count of bases not matched to a gene: 6. The CDR3 contains 17 residues. Looked up from germline, CDR1 is GTSNPN and CDR2 is SVGIG (reference sequence).

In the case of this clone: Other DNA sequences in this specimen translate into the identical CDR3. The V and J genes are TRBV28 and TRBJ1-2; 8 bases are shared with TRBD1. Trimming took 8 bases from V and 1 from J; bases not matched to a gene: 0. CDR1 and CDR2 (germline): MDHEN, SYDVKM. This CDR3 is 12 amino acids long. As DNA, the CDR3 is TGTGCCAGCGGACAGGGTAACTATGGCTACACCTTC. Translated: CASGQGNYGYTF.

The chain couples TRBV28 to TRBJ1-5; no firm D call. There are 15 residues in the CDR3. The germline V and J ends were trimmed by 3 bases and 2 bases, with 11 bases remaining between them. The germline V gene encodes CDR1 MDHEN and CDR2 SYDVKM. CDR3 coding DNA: TGTGCCAGCAGTTTGGGCGGGAATGGCAATCAGCCCCAGCATTTT. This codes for CASSLGGNGNQPQHF.

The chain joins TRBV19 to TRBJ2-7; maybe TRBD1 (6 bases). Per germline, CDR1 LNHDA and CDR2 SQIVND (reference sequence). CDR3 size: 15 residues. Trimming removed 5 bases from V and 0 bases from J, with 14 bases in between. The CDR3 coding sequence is TGTGCCAGTAGTCTCTCAGGGGTAACCTCCTACGAGCAGTACTTC. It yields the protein CASSLSGVTSYEQYF.

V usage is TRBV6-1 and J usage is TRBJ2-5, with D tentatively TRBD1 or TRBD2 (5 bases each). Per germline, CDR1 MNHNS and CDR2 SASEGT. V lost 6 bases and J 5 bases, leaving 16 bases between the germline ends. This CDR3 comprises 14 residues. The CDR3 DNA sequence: TGTGCCAGCAGCCGACCGGGGCCGTGGGAGACCCAGTACTTC. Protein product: CASSRPGPWETQYF.

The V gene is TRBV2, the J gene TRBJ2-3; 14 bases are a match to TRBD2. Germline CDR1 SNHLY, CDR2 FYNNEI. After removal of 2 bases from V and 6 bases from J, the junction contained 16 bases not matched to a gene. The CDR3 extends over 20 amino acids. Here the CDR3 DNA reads TGTGCCAGCAGTGAATTCGGGACTAGCGGGAGATCCGCTAGGATGGATACGCAGTATTTT. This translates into CASSEFGTSGRSARMDTQYF.

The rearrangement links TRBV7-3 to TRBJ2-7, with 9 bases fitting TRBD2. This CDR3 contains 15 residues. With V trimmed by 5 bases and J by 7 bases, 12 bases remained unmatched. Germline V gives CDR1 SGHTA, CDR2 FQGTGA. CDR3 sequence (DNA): TGTGCCAGCAGCCCCATAGCGGGAGAACCTCGGGAGCAGTACTTC. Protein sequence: CASSPIAGEPREQYF. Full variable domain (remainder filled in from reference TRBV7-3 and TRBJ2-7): GAGVSQTPSNKVTEKGKYVELRCDPISGHTALYWYRQSLGQGPEFLIYFQGTGAADDSGLPNDRFFAVRPEGSVSTLKIQRTERGDSAVYLCASSPIAGEPREQYFGPGTRLTVT.

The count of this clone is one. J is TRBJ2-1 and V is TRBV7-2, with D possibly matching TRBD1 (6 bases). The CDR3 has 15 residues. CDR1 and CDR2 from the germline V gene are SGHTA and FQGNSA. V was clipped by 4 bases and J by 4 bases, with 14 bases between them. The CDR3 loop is CASSSLQGSYNEQFF. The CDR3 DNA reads TGTGCCAGCAGCTCCCTACAGGGATCTTACAATGAGCAGTTCTTC.

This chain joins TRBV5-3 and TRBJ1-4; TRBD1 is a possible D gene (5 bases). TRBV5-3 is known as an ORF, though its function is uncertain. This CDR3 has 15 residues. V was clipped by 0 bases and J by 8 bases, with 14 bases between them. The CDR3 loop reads CARSLVLGTWEKLFF. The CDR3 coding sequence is TGTGCCAGAAGCTTGGTATTGGGGACGTGGGAAAAACTGTTTTTT.

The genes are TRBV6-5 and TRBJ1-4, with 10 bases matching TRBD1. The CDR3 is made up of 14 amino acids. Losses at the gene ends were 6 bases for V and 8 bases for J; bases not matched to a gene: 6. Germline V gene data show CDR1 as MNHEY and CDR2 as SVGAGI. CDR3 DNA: TGTGCCAGCAGCCCGACAGGGGGCTACGAAAAACTGTTTTTT. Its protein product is CASSPTGGYEKLFF.

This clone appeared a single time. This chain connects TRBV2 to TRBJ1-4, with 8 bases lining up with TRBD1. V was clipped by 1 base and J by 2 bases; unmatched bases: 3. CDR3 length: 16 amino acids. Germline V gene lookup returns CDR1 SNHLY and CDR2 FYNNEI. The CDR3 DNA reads TGTGCCAGCAGTGAAGGCAGGGGGCATACTAATGAAAAACTGTTTTTT. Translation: CASSEGRGHTNEKLFF.

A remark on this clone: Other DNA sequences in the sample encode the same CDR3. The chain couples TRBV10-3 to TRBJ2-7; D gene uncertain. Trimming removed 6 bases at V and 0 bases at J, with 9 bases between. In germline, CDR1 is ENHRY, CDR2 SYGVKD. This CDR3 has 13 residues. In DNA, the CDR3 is TGTGCCATCAGGACAAGAAGCTCCTACGAGCAGTACTTC. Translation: CAIRTRSSYEQYF.

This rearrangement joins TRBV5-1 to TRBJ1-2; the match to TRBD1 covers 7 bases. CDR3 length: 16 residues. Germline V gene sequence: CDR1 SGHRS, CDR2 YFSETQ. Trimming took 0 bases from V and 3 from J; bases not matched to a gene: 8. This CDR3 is CASSLDFTGEYYGYTF. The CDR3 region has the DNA TGCGCCAGCAGCTTGGATTTTACAGGGGAGTACTATGGCTACACCTTC.

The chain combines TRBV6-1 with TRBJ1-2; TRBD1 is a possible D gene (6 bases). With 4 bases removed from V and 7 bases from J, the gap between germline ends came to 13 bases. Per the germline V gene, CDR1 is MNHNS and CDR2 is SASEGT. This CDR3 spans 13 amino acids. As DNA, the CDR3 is TGTGCCAGCAGTGGGGGACACGTCACTGGCTACACCTTC. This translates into CASSGGHVTGYTF.

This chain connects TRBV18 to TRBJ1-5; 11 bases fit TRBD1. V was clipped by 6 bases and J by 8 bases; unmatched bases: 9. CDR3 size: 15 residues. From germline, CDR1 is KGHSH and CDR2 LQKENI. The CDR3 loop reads CASSASGTGGEPQHF. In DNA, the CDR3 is TGTGCCAGCTCTGCAAGCGGGACAGGGGGGGAGCCCCAGCATTTT.

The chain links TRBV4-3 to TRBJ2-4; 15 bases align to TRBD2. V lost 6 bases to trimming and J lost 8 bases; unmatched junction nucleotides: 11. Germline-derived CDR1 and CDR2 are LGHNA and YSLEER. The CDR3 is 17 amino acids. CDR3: CASSRTSGRAGWDIQYF. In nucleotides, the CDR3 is TGCGCCAGCAGTCGGACTAGCGGGAGGGCCGGTTGGGACATTCAGTACTTC.

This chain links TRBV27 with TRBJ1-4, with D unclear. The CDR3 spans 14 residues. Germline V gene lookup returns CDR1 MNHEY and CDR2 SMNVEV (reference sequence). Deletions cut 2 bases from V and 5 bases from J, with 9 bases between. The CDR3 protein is CASSLTQPNEKLFF. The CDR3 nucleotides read TGTGCCAGCAGTTTAACACAGCCAAATGAAAAACTGTTTTTT.

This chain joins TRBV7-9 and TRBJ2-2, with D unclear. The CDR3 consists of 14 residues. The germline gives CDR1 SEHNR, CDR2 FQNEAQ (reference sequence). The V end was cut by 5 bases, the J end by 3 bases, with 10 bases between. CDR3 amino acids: CASSPTVYTGELFF. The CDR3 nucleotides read TGTGCCAGCAGCCCAACAGTTTACACCGGGGAGCTGTTTTTT.

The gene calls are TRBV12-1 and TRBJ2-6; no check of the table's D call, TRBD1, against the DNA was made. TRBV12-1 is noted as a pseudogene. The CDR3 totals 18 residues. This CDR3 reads CASSLIGDRTKSGQRLTF. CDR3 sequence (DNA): TGTGCCAGCAGCCTGATCGGTGATAGGACAAAGTCGGGCCAACGTCTGACTTTC.